This is a list of T cell receptor beta chains from one sample in a study of cytomegalovirus exposure and HLA in healthy donors. Generated by immunoSEQ multiplex PCR, the TCRdb table keeps only in-frame clones and is missing some. The sample consists of around 180,000 clones, 84% of them appearing once. The sample comprised PBMCs. The receptors shown here come from a girl aged 2-10 years in good health and CMV-seropositive. Each CDR3 is given with its conserved first and last residue. Each record gives: D gene, CDR3 length, V gene, J gene, clone size, CDR3 DNA, CDR3 protein. A D gene is named only where the DNA matches it firmly. Clone sizes are given selectively: once, few, many, or a class where the clone is expanded.

.	12	TRBV29-1	TRBJ2-5	.	TGCAGCGTTGCGGAGTACCTAGGGACCCAGTACTTC	CSVAEYLGTQYF
TRBD1	14	TRBV11-2	TRBJ2-7	once	TGTGCCAGCAGCTGGACAGGGGGGACCTACGAGCAGTACTTC	CASSWTGGTYEQYF
TRBD1	17	TRBV15	TRBJ2-2	.	TGTGCCACCAGCAGGGTACAGGGGGCAAGGGACACCGGGGAGCTGTTTTTT	CATSRVQGARDTGELFF
.	14	TRBV6-5	TRBJ1-4	.	TGTGCCAGCAGTTATAGAGGGCACAATGAAAAACTGTTTTTT	CASSYRGHNEKLFF
TRBD1	16	TRBV18	TRBJ2-7	.	TGTGCCAGCTCACTAGGATGGGACAGGACCTCCTACGAGCAGTACTTC	CASSLGWDRTSYEQYF
.	17	TRBV28	TRBJ2-2	.	TGTGCCAGCAGTTTATATCCGGGCCAAAAGGGGACCGGGGAGCTGTTTTTT	CASSLYPGQKGTGELFF
.	16	TRBV7-3	TRBJ2-6	once	TGTGCCAGCAGCTTCACGAAGAGCTCTGGGGCCAACGTCCTGACTTTC	CASSFTKSSGANVLTF
.	16	TRBV21-1	TRBJ2-5	.	TGTGCCAGCAGCAGTGAGGGAGGTGGTGGGGGAGAGACCCAGTACTTC	CASSSEGGGGGETQYF
TRBD1	16	TRBV25-1	TRBJ2-7	.	TGTGCCAGCAGTGAAAGCCGGGACAGGGGTTCCTACGAGCAGTACTTC	CASSESRDRGSYEQYF
TRBD1	16	TRBV19	TRBJ1-3	.	TGTGCCAGTAGTCTGGGACAGGATTTCTCTGGAAACACCATATATTTT	CASSLGQDFSGNTIYF
TRBD2	15	TRBV4-1	TRBJ2-1	.	TGCGCCAGCAGCCAAGGTCCGGGACTAGTCGATGAGCAGTTCTTC	CASSQGPGLVDEQFF
.	15	TRBV5-4	TRBJ2-7	once	TGTGCCAGCACCTCACCCGCAAGGGGCTCCTACGAGCAGTACTTC	CASTSPARGSYEQYF
.	14	TRBV12-5	TRBJ2-3	.	TGTGCTAGTGGTTTGGACTTATCCACAGATACGCAGTATTTT	CASGLDLSTDTQYF